The T cell receptor beta chain under discussion was sequenced for a study of OX40 agonist ivuxolimab in advanced cancers. Sequencing used immunoSEQ multiplex PCR; TCRdb keeps in-frame clones, though not all of them. The sample lists 41,000 or so clones, around 85% occurring once. Germline CDR1 MNHNS, CDR2 SASEGT. V was cut by 0 bases and J by 4 bases, with 15 bases left in between. The CDR3 extends over 16 amino acids. Sequenced here: CD4+ or CD8+ T cells sorted from blood, sampled in a trial of the OX40 agonist ivuxolimab. The chain links TRBV6-1 to TRBJ1-2, with D possibly TRBD1 on 6 matching bases. The receptor's source is an adult with an advanced solid tumor such as melanoma, head and neck, liver or kidney cancer. The CDR3: CASSEAPRTAIYGYTF. The CDR3, as DNA: TGTGCCAGCAGTGAAGCCCCACGGACAGCCATCTATGGCTACACCTTC.